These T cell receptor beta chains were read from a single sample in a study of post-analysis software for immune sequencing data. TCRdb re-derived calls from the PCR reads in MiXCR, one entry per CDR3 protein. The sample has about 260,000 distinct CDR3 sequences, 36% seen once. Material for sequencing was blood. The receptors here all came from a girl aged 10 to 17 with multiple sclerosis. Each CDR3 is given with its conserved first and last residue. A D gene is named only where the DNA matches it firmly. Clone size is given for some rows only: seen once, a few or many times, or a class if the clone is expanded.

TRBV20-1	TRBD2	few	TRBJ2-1	CSAPPLTSGGAGEQFF	TGCAGTGCTCCGCCCCTGACTAGCGGGGGGGCCGGGGAGCAGTTCTTC
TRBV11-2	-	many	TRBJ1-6	CASSSLTGLRNSPLHF	TGTGCCAGCAGCTCCCTAACAGGGCTCCGTAATTCACCCCTCCACTTT
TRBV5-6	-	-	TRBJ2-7	CASSSGPRDWTYEQYF	TGTGCCAGCAGCTCCGGCCCCAGGGACTGGACCTACGAGCAGTACTTC
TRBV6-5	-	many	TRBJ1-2	CASSEGPAGTYGYTF	TGTGCCAGCAGTGAGGGACCGGCGGGAACCTATGGCTACACCTTC
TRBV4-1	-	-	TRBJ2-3	CASSQDGEKYF	TGCGCCAGCAGCCAAGACGGGGAAAAGTATTTT
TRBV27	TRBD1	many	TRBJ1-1	CASSPTGVNTEAFF	TGTGCCAGCAGTCCGACAGGGGTGAACACTGAAGCTTTCTTT
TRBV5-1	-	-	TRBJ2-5	CASSSTTADQETQYF	TGCGCCAGCAGTTCGACTACAGCCGACCAAGAGACCCAGTACTTC
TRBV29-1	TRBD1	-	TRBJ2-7	CSVARQGTYEQYF	TGCAGCGTTGCCCGACAGGGGACCTACGAGCAGTACTTC
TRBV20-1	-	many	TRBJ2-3	CSCATDTQYF	TGCAGCTGTGCGACAGATACGCAGTATTTT
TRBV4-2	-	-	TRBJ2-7	CASSQGKDGSHEQYF	TGTGCCAGCAGCCAAGGAAAAGACGGGAGTCACGAGCAGTACTTC
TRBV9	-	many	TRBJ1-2	CASSVVAGGYYGYTF	TGTGCCAGCAGCGTAGTTGCGGGGGGGTACTATGGCTACACCTTC
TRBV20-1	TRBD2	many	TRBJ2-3	CSAFRTSGTSTDTQYF	TGCAGTGCTTTTCGGACTAGCGGGACTAGCACAGATACGCAGTATTTT
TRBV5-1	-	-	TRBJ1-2	CASSLREKDGYTF	TGCGCCAGCAGCCTCAGGGAAAAGGATGGCTACACCTTC
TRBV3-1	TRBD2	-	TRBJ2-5	CASSQVSGLARETQYF	TGTGCCAGCAGCCAAGTATCCGGACTAGCCCGAGAGACCCAGTACTTC
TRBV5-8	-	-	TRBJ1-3	CASSWKDWSSGNTIYF	TGTGCCAGCAGCTGGAAGGACTGGAGCTCTGGAAACACCATATATTTT
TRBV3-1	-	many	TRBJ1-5	CASSLLGASPQHF	TGTGCCAGCAGCCTATTGGGGGCCTCGCCCCAGCATTTT
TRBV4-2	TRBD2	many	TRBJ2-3	CASSQKTTSGDHTDTQYF	TGTGCCAGCAGCCAAAAAACGACTAGCGGGGACCACACAGATACGCAGTATTTT
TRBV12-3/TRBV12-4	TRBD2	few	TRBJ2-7	CASSLGASGNTYEQYF	TGTGCCAGCAGTTTAGGGGCTAGCGGTAATACCTACGAGCAGTACTTC
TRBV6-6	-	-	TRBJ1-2	CASSPGQLGGYTF	TGTGCCAGCAGTCCGGGACAACTAGGAGGCTACACCTTC
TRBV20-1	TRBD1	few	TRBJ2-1	CSAVGPGQGYNEQFF	TGCAGTGCTGTTGGCCCGGGACAGGGATACAATGAGCAGTTCTTC
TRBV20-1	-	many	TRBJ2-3	CSARDRDTQYF	TGCAGTGCTAGAGATCGGGATACGCAGTATTTT
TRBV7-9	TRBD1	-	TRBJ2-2	CASSWDRESTIGELFF	TGTGCCAGCAGCTGGGACAGGGAAAGTACAATCGGGGAGCTGTTTTTT
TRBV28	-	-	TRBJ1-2	CASSPTSYGYTF	TGTGCCAGCAGTCCAACCAGTTATGGCTACACCTTC
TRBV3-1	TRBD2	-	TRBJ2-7	CASSQGAGETHEQYF	TGTGCCAGCAGCCAAGGAGCGGGAGAAACCCACGAGCAGTACTTC
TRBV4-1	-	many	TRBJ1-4	CASSQAGPRGEKLFF	TGCGCCAGCAGCCAGGCAGGCCCTCGAGGAGAAAAACTGTTTTTT
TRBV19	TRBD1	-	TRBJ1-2	CASSSGQGAGVDYGYTF	TGTGCCAGTAGTAGTGGACAGGGGGCTGGGGTTGACTATGGCTACACCTTC
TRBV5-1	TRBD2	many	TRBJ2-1	CASSLSLGGSQANEQFF	TGCGCCAGCAGCCTGTCCCTCGGCGGGAGCCAGGCCAATGAGCAGTTCTTC
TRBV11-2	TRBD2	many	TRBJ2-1	CASSPDLAGGLYNEQFF	TGTGCCAGCAGCCCCGATCTAGCGGGGGGTCTATACAATGAGCAGTTCTTC
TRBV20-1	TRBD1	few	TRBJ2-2	CSASGQGSNTGELFF	TGCAGTGCTTCCGGACAGGGATCGAACACCGGGGAGCTGTTTTTT
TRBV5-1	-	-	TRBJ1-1	CASSPGVNSAEAFF	TGCGCCAGCAGCCCAGGAGTTAATTCCGCTGAAGCTTTCTTT
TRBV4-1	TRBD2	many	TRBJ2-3	CASSQGSLAGSRDTQYF	TGCGCCAGCAGCCAAGGGAGTCTAGCGGGATCGAGAGATACGCAGTATTTT
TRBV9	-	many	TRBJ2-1	CASSVGVSADNEQFF	TGTGCCAGCAGCGTAGGGGTTAGCGCGGACAATGAGCAGTTCTTC
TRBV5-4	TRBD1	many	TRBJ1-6	CASSPDRVNSPLHF	TGTGCCAGCAGCCCGGACAGGGTAAACTCACCCCTCCACTTT
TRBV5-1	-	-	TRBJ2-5	CASSFSTVLQETQYF	TGCGCCAGCAGCTTCTCGACGGTACTTCAAGAGACCCAGTACTTC
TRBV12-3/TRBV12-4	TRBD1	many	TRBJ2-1	CASSDQGDSYNEQFF	TGTGCCAGCAGTGACCAGGGGGACTCCTACAATGAGCAGTTCTTC
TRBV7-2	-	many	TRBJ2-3	CASSPEGGFTQYF	TGTGCCAGCAGCCCCGAGGGGGGTTTTACGCAGTATTTT
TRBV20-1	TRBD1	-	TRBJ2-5	CSVRVDRGFETQYF	TGCAGTGTGCGGGTCGACAGGGGGTTCGAGACCCAGTACTTC
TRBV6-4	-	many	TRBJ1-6	CASSDSARGRGSPLHF	TGTGCCAGCAGTGACTCTGCCAGGGGCCGCGGGTCACCCCTCCACTTT
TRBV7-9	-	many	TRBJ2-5	CASSPPRLGSGGQETQYF	TGTGCCAGCAGCCCCCCCCGATTGGGGTCCGGCGGCCAAGAGACCCAGTACTTC
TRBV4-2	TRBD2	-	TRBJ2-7	CASSQGGGSYEQYF	TGTGCCAGCAGCCAAGGCGGGGGCTCCTACGAGCAGTACTTC
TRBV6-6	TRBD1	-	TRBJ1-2	CTSSPSGGDGYTF	TGTACCAGCAGTCCCTCAGGGGGCGACGGCTACACCTTC
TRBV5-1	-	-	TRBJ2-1	CASSIGSGESPEQFF	TGCGCCAGCAGCATTGGTAGTGGCGAATCCCCTGAGCAGTTCTTC
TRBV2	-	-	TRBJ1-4	CASSPSSEKLFF	TGTGCCAGCAGTCCCTCCTCTGAAAAACTGTTTTTT
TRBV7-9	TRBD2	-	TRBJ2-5	CASSPSQREGLHEQYF	TGTGCCAGCAGCCCCTCCCAGCGGGAGGGCCTACATGAGCAGTACTTC
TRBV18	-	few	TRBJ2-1	CASSRPEGRGYNEQFF	TGTGCCAGCTCACGTCCTGAGGGACGGGGGTACAATGAGCAGTTCTTC
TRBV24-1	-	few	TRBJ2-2	CATSDATSNTGELFF	TGTGCCACCAGTGACGCGACTAGTAACACCGGGGAGCTGTTTTTT
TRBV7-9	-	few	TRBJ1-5	CASSLDGKDQPQHF	TGTGCCAGCAGCTTGGACGGAAAGGATCAGCCCCAGCATTTT
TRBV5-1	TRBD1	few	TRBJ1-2	CASSLAGQGDGGYTF	TGCGCCAGCAGCTTGGCCGGACAGGGGGACGGTGGCTACACCTTC
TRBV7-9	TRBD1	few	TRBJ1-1	CASSLARTGGKGRKNTEAFF	TGTGCCAGCAGCTTAGCCCGGACAGGGGGCAAGGGAAGGAAAAACACTGAAGCTTTCTTT
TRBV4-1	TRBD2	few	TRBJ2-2	CASTTMPGLAGLNTGELFF	TGCGCCAGCACCACCATGCCGGGACTAGCGGGCCTAAACACCGGGGAGCTGTTTTTT
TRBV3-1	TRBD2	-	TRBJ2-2	CASSPTSGRENTGELFF	TGTGCCAGCAGCCCAACTAGCGGGAGAGAGAACACCGGGGAGCTGTTTTTT
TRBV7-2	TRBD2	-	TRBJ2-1	CASSLVGGLADTYNEQFF	TGTGCCAGCAGCTTAGTAGGGGGACTAGCGGACACCTACAATGAGCAGTTCTTC
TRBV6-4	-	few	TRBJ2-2	CASSDSSGDSGELFF	TGTGCCAGCAGTGACTCGAGCGGCGACTCCGGGGAGCTGTTTTTT